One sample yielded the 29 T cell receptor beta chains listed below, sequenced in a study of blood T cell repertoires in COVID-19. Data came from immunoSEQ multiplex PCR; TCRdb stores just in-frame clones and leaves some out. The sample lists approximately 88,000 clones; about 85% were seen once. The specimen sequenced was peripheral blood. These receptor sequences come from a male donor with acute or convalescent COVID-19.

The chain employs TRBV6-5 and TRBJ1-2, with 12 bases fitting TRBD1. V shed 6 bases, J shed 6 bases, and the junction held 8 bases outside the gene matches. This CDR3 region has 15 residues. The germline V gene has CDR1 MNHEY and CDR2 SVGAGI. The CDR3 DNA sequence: TGTGCCAGCAGCAAAACCGGGGACAGGGGGCATGGCTACACCTTC. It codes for CASSKTGDRGHGYTF.

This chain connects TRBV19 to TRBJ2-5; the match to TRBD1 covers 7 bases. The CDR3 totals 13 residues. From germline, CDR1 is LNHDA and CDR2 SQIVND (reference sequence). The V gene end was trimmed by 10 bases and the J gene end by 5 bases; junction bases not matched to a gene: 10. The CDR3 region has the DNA TGTGCCACCGGACAGGCCCCAGGGGAGACCCAGTACTTC. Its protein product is CATGQAPGETQYF.

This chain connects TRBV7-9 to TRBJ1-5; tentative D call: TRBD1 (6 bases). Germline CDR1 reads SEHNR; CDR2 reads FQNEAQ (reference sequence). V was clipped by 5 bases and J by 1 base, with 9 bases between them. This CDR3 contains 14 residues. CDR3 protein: CASSPTGSNQPQHF. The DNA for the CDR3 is TGTGCCAGCAGCCCAACAGGGAGCAATCAGCCCCAGCATTTT.

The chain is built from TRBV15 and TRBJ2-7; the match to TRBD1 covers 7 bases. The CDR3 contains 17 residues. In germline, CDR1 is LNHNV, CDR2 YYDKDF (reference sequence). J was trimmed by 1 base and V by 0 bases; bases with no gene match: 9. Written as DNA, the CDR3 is TGTGCCACCAGCAGAGATCCCACGCCAGGGGGATCCTACGAGCAGTACTTC. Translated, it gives CATSRDPTPGGSYEQYF. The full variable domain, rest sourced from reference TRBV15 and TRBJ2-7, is DAMVIQNPRYQVTQFGKPVTLSCSQTLNHNVMYWYQQKSSQAPKLLFHYYDKDFNNEADTPDNFQSRRPNTSFCFLDIRSPGLGDTAMYLCATSRDPTPGGSYEQYFGPGTRLTVT.

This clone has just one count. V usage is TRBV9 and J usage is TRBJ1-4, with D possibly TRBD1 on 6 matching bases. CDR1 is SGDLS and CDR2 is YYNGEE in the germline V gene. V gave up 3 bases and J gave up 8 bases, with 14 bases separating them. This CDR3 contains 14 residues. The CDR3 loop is CASSDPQGWEKLFF. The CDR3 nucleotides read TGTGCCAGCAGCGATCCACAGGGTTGGGAAAAACTGTTTTTT.

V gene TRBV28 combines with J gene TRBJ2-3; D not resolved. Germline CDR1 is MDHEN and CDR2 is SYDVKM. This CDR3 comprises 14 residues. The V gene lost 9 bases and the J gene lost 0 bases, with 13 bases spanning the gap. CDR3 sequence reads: CASKKLRSTDTQYF. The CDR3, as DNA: TGTGCCAGTAAGAAACTCCGGAGCACAGATACGCAGTATTTT.

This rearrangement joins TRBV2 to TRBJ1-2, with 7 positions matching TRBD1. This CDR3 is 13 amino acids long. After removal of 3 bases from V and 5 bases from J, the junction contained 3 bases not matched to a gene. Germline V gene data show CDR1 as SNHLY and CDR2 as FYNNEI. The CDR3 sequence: CASSETGFYGYTF. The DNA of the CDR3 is TGTGCCAGCAGTGAGACAGGGTTTTATGGCTACACCTTC.

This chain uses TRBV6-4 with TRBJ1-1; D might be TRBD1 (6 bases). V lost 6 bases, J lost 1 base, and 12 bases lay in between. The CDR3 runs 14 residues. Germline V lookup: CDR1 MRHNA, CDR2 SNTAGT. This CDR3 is CASRPGHANTEAFF. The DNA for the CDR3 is TGTGCCAGCAGACCGGGACATGCGAACACTGAAGCTTTCTTT.

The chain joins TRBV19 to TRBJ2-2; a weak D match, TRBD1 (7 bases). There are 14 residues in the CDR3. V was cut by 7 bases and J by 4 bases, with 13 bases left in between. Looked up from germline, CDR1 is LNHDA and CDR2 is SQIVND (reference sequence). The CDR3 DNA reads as TGTGCCAGTATAAGGCAGGGGGGCACCGGGGAGCTGTTTTTT. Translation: CASIRQGGTGELFF.

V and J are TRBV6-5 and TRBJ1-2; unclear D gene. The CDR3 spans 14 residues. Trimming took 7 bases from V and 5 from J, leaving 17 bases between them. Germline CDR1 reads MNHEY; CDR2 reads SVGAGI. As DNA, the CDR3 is TGTGCCAGCACCAAGGCCTTTGGGGAGTATGGCTACACCTTC. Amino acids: CASTKAFGEYGYTF.

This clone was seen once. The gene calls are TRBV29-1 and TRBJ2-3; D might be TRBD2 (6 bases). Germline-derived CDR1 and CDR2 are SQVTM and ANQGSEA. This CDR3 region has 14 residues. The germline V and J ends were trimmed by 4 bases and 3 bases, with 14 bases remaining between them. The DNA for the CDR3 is TGCAGCGTTGTAGGGGACGGGGGAACAGATACGCAGTATTTT. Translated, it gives CSVVGDGGTDTQYF.

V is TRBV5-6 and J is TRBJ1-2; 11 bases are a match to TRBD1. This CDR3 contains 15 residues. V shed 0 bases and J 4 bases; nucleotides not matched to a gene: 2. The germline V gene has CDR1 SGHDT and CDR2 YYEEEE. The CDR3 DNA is TGTGCCAGCAGCTTGGTGGACAGGGGGCTCTATGGCTACACCTTC. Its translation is CASSLVDRGLYGYTF.

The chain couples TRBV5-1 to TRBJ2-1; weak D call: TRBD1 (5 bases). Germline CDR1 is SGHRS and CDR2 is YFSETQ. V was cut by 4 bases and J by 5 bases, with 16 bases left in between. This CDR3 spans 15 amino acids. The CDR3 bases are TGCGCCAGCAGCCCCCTCAGGGAAGGGAACAATGAGCAGTTCTTC. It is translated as CASSPLREGNNEQFF.

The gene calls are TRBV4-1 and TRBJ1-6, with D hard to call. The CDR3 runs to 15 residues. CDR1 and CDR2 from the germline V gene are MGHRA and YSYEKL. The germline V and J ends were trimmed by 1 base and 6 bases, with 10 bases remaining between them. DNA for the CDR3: TGCGCCAGCAGCCAAGTAACCGGTAGTAATTCACCCCTCCACTTT. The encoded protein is CASSQVTGSNSPLHF.

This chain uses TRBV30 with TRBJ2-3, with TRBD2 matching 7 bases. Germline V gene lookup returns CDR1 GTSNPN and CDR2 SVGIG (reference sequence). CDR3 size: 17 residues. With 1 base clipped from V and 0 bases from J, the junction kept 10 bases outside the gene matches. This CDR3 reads CAWSGASPSGSTDTQYF. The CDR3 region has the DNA TGTGCCTGGAGTGGAGCCTCCCCTAGCGGAAGCACAGATACGCAGTATTTT.

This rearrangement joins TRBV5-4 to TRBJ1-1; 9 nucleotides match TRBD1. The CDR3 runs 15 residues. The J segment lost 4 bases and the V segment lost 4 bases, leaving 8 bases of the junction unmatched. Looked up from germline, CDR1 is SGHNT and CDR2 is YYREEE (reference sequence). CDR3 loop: CASSARQGESTEAFF. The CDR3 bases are TGTGCCAGCAGCGCCAGACAGGGGGAAAGCACTGAAGCTTTCTTT.

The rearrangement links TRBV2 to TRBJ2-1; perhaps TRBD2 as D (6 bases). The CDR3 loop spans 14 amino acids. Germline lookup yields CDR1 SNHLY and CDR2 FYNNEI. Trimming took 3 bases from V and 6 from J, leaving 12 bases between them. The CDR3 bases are TGTGCCAGCAGTGAGGGGGGACCCCTCAATGAGCAGTTCTTC. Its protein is CASSEGGPLNEQFF.

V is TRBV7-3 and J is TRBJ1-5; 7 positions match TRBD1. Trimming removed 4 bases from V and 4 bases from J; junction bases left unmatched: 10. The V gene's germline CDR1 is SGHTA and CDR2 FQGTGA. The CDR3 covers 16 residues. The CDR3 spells CASSSPTGNPNQPQHF. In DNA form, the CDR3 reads TGTGCCAGCAGCTCCCCGACAGGGAATCCAAATCAGCCCCAGCATTTT.

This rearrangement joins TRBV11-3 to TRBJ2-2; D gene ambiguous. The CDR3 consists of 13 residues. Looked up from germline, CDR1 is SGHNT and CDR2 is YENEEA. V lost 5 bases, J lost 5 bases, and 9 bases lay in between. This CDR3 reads CASSLSFTGELFF. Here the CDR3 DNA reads TGTGCCAGCAGCCTTAGCTTTACCGGGGAGCTGTTTTTT.

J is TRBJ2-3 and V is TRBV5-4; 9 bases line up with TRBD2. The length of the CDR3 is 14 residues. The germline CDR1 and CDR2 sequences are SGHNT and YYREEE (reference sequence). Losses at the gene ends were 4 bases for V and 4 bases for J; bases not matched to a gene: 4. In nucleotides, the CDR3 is TGTGCCAGCAGCAGCGGGGGGCGCGCAGATACGCAGTATTTT. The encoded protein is CASSSGGRADTQYF.

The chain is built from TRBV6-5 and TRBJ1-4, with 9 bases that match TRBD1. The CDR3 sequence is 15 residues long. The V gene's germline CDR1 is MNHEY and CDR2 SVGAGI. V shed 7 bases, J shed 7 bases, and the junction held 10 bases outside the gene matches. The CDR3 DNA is TGTGCCAGCAAACAACCCGGGACAGGGCTTGAAAAACTGTTTTTT. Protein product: CASKQPGTGLEKLFF.

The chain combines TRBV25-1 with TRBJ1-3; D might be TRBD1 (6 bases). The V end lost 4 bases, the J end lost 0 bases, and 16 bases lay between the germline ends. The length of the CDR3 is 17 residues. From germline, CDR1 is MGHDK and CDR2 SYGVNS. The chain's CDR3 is CASSALSAGASGNTIYF. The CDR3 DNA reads TGTGCCAGCAGTGCTCTGTCGGCAGGGGCCTCTGGAAACACCATATATTTT. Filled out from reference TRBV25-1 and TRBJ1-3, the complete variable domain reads EADIYQTPRYLVIGTGKKITLECSQTMGHDKMYWYQQDPGMELHLIHYSYGVNSTEKGDLSSESTVSRIRTEHFPLTLESARPSHTSQYLCASSALSAGASGNTIYFGEGSWLTVV.

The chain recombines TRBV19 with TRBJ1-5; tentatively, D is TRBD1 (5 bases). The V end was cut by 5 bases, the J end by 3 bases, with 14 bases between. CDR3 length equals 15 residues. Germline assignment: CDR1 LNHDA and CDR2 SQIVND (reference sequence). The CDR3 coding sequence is TGTGCCAGTAGTGGTGGGGGGGGATTCAATCAGCCCCAGCATTTT. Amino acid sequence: CASSGGGGFNQPQHF.

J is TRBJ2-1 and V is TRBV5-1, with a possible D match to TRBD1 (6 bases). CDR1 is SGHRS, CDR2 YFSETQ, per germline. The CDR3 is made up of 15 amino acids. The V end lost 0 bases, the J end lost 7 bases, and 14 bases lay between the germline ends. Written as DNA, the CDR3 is TGCGCCAGCAGCTTGGATAGACAGGAGAGGAATGAGCAGTTCTTC. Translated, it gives CASSLDRQERNEQFF.

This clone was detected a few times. As DNA, the CDR3 is TGTGCCAGCAGTGAGACCCGGGGCTATGGCTACACCTTC. This encodes CASSETRGYGYTF. The genes are TRBV6-1 and TRBJ1-2, with D hard to call. With 3 bases removed from V and 4 bases from J, the gap between germline ends came to 9 bases. The CDR3 is 13 amino acids. The germline V gene encodes CDR1 MNHNS and CDR2 SASEGT.

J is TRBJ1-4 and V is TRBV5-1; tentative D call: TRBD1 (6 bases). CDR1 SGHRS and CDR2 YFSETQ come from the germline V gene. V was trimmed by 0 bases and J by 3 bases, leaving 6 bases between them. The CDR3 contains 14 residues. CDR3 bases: TGCGCCAGCAGCTTGGGACAGGCTAATGAAAAACTGTTTTTT. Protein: CASSLGQANEKLFF.

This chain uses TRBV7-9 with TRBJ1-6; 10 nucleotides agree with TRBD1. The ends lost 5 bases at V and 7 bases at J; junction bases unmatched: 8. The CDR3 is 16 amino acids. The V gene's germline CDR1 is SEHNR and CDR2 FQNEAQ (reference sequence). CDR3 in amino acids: CASSPGGTGDNSPLHF. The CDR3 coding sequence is TGTGCCAGCAGCCCTGGAGGGACAGGGGACAATTCACCCCTCCACTTT.

The CDR3 loop is CASSLATSLVYEQYF. The CDR3 DNA follows: TGTGCCAGCAGCTTAGCGACTAGTTTGGTCTACGAGCAGTACTTC. The J gene is TRBJ2-7, the V gene TRBV7-8, with a tentative D call TRBD2 (6 bases). The CDR3 sequence is 15 residues long. Looked up from germline, CDR1 is SGHVS and CDR2 is FQNEAQ. With 0 bases removed from V and 3 bases from J, the gap between germline ends came to 12 bases.

CDR3 in amino acids: CASSYFGGTEAFF. The DNA for the CDR3 is TGTGCCAGCAGTTACTTCGGGGGGACTGAAGCTTTCTTT. The chain combines TRBV6-5 with TRBJ1-1, with a tentative D call TRBD1 (5 bases). Trimming shortened V by 1 base and J by 5 bases, and 8 bases separated the two germline ends. CDR3 length equals 13 residues. The germline gives CDR1 MNHEY, CDR2 SVGAGI.